The 10 T cell receptor beta chains below all came from one sample that was sequenced in a study of cytotoxic CD8 clonotypes in ibrutinib-treated CLL (dated by TCRdb to about 2021). Receptor libraries were prepared by the immunoSEQ multiplex PCR assay. As stored in TCRdb, this immuneACCESS dataset retains in-frame rearrangements with V and J assigned. A fraction of the clones does not appear; measured against another copy, unresolved V genes explain less than half of the discrepancy, and the remainder lacks a known reason. For this sample the table gives about 97,000 clones, of which roughly four fifths were detected only once. The ten largest clones capture under 30% of the sample. The time point label for this specimen denotes: 20 to 30 months on ibrutinib. Sequencing used PBMCs, obtained after 24 months of ibrutinib treatment. The receptors originated from a human donor with chronic lymphocytic leukemia.

In this sample, this clone turned up a few times. The chain has TRBV27 and TRBJ1-2, with 9 bases aligning to TRBD1. Germline loops: CDR1 MNHEY, CDR2 SMNVEV (reference sequence). J gave up 3 bases and V 8 bases, and 7 bases lay outside the gene matches. The CDR3 totals 14 residues. The chain's CDR3 is CASSRTGADYGYTF. The CDR3 DNA is TGTGCCAGCTCCCGGACAGGGGCTGACTATGGCTACACCTTC.

V usage is TRBV27 and J usage is TRBJ2-3, with a tentative D call TRBD1 (6 bases). V dropped 2 bases and J dropped 4 bases, with 16 bases sitting between them. CDR1 and CDR2 from the germline V gene are MNHEY and SMNVEV (reference sequence). The CDR3 spans 16 residues. CDR3 loop: CASSLLRQAGPDTQYF. Here the CDR3 DNA reads TGTGCCAGCAGTTTACTCCGACAGGCCGGGCCAGATACGCAGTATTTT.

The chain is built from TRBV5-1 and TRBJ2-1, with D perhaps matching TRBD1 (5 bases). The CDR3 length is 16 residues. CDR1 SGHRS and CDR2 YFSETQ come from the germline V gene. Trimming took off 2 bases at V and 6 bases at J, with 18 bases between the two ends. The CDR3 region has the DNA TGCGCCAGCAGCTTTTGGACACATCTCTCCGGCAATGAGCAGTTCTTC. Translated: CASSFWTHLSGNEQFF.

The rearrangement links TRBV6-1 to TRBJ2-7; 9 bases line up with TRBD1. V was pared by 4 bases and J by 3 bases, with 4 bases of the junction left unmatched. This CDR3 is built from 14 residues. Germline-derived CDR1 and CDR2 are MNHNS and SASEGT. The CDR3 DNA sequence: TGTGCCAGCAGTGCCGGACAGGGGAACTACGAGCAGTACTTC. Translating it yields CASSAGQGNYEQYF.

The chain links TRBV9 to TRBJ2-2; 11 nucleotides align to TRBD2. J was trimmed by 4 bases and V by 4 bases; bases with no gene match: 6. CDR1 and CDR2 from the germline V gene are SGDLS and YYNGEE. The CDR3 is 16 residues long. CDR3: CASSTRTSGRTGELFF. As DNA, the CDR3 is TGTGCCAGCAGCACTAGGACTAGCGGGCGCACCGGGGAGCTGTTTTTT.

This clone was recorded once. The chain employs TRBV7-6 and TRBJ2-7; 11 bases match TRBD2. V gave up 1 base and J gave up 1 base; unmatched junction bases: 6. Per the germline V gene, CDR1 is SGHVS and CDR2 is FNYEAQ. There are 17 residues in the CDR3. CDR3 protein: CASSLEIAGGPSYEQYF. The CDR3 DNA reads as TGTGCCAGCAGCTTAGAAATAGCGGGAGGGCCATCCTACGAGCAGTACTTC.

This sequence joins TRBV21-1 and TRBJ2-7; the table's D call, TRBD1, was not checked against the DNA. TRBV21-1 is deemed a pseudogene. CDR3 length equals 14 residues. The CDR3 region is CASSKRDSIYEQYF. CDR3 DNA sequence: TGTGCCAGCAGCAAAAGGGACAGTATCTACGAGCAGTACTTC.

The chain is built from TRBV11-1 and TRBJ2-3, with D possibly being TRBD1 (6 bases). Deletions cut 9 bases from V and 6 bases from J, with 22 bases between. CDR1 SGHAT and CDR2 FQDESV come from the germline V gene (reference sequence). The CDR3 runs 15 residues. The CDR3 region has the DNA TGTGCCAGTACCCGGCGGCAGGGGTTGATGGATACGCAGTATTTT. This codes for CASTRRQGLMDTQYF.

The rearrangement uses TRBV15 and TRBJ1-1; D ambiguous. V was clipped by 1 base and J by 4 bases, with 10 bases between them. CDR1 and CDR2 from the germline V gene are LNHNV and YYDKDF (reference sequence). The CDR3 is 14 amino acids. In DNA, the CDR3 is TGTGCCACCAGCAGAGTAGTCGGGGTCACTGAAGCTTTCTTT. Translating gives CATSRVVGVTEAFF. The variable domain in full, completed from reference TRBV15 and TRBJ1-1, reads DAMVIQNPRYQVTQFGKPVTLSCSQTLNHNVMYWYQQKSSQAPKLLFHYYDKDFNNEADTPDNFQSRRPNTSFCFLDIRSPGLGDTAMYLCATSRVVGVTEAFFGQGTRLTVV.

The rearrangement links TRBV30 to TRBJ2-2; the match to TRBD2 covers 12 bases. Germline V gene sequence: CDR1 GTSNPN, CDR2 SVGIG (reference sequence). With V trimmed by 0 bases and J by 5 bases, 16 bases remained unmatched. This CDR3 spans 20 amino acids. The DNA of the CDR3 is TGTGCCTGGAGTGTACACCTCCACCTAGCGGGAGGGCCTGGGACCGGGGAGCTGTTTTTT. It translates to CAWSVHLHLAGGPGTGELFF.